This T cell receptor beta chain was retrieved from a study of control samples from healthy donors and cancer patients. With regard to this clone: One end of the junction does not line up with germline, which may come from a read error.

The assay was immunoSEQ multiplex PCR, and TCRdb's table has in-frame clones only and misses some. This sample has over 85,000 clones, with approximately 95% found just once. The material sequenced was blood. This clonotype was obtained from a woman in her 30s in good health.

The CDR3 is CASTPRGTREAQYF. For the CDR3, the DNA is TGTGCCAGCACCCCAAGGGGTACAAGAGAGGCCCAGTACTTC. The J gene is TRBJ2-5, the V gene TRBV11-1; perhaps TRBD1 as D (5 bases). This CDR3 comprises 14 residues. Germline V CDR1 and CDR2: SGHAT, FQDESV (reference sequence).